This T cell receptor beta chain was observed in a study of T cell repertoires in cytomegalovirus infection. Study-wide background: The public TCR beta signatures pointed to both CMV infection and matching HLA type. Study-wide results and caveats: HLA-C-restricted TCR beta clonotypes specific for CMV led the ex vivo response. Individuals carrying CMV plus the relevant HLA were identified by cumulative frequency of public TCR beta families.

The CDR3 runs 15 residues. V trimming: 1 base; J trimming: 4 bases; junction bases outside the gene matches: 4. Germline V gene sequence: CDR1 SGHAT, CDR2 FQNNGV. TCRdb ran MiXCR on the reads and lists one entry per CDR3 protein. The sample lists under 600,000 distinct CDR3 sequences, about 15% occurring once. Remarks on this clonotype: Its matching antigen is unknown.

The chain employs TRBV11-2 and TRBJ2-7; 10 positions agree with TRBD2. The clonotype comes from a human donor in good health (CMV status not recorded). Some clones in this sample may be carry-over from other donors' samples. Specimen: CD8+ T cells from PBMCs. Written as DNA, the CDR3 is TGTGCCAGCAGCTTAGGGACTAGCGGTGATTACGAGCAGTACTTC. Residues: CASSLGTSGDYEQYF.